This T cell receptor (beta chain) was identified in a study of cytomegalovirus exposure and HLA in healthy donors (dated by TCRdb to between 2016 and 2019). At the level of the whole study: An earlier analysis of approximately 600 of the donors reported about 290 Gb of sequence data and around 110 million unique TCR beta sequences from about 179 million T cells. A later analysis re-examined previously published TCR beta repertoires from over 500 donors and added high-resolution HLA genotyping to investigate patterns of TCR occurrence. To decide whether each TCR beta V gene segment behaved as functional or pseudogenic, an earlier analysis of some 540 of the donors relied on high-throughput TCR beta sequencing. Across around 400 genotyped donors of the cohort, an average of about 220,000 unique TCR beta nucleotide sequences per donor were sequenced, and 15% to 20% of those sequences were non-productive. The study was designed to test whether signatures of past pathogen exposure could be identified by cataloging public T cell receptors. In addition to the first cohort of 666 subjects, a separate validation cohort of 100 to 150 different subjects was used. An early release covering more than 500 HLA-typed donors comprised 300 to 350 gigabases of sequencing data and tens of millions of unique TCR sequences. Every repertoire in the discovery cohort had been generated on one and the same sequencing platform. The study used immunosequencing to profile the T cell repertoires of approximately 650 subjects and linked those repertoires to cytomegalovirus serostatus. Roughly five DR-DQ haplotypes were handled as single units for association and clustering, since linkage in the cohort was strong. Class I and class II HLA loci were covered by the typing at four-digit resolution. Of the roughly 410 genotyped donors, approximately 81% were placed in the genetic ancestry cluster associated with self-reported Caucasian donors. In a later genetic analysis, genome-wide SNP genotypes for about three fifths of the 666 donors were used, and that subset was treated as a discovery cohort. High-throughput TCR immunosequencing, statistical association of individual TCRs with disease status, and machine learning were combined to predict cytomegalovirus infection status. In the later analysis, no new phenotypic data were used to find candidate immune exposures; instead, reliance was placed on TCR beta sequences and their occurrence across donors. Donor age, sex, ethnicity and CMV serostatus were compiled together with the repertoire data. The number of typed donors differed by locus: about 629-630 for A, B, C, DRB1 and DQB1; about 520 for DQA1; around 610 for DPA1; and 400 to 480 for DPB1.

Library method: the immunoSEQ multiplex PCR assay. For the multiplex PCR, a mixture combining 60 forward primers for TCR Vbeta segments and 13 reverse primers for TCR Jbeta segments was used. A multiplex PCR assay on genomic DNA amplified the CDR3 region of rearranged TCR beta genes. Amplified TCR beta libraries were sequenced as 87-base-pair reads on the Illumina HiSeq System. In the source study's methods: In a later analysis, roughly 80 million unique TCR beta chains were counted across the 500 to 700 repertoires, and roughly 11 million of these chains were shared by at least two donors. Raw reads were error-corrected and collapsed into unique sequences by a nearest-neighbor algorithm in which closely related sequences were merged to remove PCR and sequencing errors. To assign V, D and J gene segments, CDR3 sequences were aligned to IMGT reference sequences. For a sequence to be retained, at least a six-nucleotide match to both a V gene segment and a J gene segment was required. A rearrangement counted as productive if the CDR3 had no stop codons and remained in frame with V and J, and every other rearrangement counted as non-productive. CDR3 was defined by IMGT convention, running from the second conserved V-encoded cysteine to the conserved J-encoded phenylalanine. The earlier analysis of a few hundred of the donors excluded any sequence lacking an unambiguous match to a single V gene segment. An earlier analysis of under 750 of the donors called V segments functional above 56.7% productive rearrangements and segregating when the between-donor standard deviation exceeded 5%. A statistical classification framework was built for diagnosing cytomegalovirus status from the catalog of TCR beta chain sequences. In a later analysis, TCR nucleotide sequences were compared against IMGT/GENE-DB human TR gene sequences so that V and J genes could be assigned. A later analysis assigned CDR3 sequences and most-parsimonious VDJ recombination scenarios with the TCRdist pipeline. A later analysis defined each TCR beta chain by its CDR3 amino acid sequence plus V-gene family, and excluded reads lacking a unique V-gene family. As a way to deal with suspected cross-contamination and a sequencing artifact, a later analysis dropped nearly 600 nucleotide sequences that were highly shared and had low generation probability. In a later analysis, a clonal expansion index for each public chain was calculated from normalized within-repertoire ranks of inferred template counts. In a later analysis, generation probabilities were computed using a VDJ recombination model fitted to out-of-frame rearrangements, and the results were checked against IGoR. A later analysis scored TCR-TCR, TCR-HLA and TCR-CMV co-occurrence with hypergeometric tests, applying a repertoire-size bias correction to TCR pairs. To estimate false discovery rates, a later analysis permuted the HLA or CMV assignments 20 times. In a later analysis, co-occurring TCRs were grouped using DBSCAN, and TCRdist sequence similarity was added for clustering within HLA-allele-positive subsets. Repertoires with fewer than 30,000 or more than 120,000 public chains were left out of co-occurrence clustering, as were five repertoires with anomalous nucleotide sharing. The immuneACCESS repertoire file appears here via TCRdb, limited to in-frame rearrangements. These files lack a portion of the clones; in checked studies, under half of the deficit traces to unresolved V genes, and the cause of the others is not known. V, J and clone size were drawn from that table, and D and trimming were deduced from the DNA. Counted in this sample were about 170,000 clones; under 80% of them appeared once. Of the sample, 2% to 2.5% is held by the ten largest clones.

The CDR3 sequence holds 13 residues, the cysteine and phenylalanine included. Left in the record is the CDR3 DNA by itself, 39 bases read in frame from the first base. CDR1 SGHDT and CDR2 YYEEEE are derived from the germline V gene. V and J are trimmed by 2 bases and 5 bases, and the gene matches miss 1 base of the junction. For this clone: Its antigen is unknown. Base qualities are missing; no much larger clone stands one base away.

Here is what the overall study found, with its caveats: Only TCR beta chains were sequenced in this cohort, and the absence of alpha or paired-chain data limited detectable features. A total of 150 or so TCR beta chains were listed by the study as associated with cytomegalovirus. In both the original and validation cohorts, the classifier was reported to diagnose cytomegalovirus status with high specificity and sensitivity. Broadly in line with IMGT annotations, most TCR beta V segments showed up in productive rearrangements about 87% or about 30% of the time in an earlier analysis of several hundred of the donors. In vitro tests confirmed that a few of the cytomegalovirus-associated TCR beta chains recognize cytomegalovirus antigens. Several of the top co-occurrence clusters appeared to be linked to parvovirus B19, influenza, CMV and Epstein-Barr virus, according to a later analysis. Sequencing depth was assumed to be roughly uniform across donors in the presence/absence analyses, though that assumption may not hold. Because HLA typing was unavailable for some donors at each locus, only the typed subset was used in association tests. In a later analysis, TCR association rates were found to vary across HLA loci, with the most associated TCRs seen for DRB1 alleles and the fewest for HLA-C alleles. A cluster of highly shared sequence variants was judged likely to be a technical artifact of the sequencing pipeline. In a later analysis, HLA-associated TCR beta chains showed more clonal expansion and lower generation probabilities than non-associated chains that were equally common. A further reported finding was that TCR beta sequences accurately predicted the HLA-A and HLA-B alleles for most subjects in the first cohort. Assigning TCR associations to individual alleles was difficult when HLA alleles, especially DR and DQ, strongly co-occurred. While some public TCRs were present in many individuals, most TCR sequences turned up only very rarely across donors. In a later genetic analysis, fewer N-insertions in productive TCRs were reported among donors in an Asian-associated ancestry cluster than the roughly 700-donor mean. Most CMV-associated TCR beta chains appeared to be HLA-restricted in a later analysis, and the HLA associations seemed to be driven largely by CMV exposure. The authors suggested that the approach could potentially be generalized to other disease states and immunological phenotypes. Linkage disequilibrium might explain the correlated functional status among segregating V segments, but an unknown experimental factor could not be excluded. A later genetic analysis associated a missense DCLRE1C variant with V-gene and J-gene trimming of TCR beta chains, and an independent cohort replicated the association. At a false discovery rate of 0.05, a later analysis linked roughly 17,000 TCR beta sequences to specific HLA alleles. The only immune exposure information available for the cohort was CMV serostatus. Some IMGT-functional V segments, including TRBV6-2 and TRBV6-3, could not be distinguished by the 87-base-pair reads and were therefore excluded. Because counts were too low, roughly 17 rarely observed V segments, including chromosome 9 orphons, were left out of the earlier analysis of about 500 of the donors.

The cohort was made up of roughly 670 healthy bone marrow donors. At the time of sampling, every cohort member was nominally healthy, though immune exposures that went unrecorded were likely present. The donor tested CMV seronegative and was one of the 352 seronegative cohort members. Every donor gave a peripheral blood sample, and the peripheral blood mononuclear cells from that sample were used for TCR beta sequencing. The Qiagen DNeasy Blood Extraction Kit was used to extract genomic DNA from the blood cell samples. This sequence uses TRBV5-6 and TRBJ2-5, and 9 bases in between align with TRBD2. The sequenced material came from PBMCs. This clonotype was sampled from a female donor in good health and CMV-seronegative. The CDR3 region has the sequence CASSLTSGETQYF. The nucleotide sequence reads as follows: TGTGCCAGCAGCTTAACTAGCGGGGAGACCCAGTACTTC.